This T cell receptor beta chain was captured by sequencing in a study of blood T cell repertoires in COVID-19 (dated by TCRdb to 2018 to 2020). Regarding the research as a whole: Samples from collaborators originated in the United States, Italy and Spain and spanned both the acute and convalescent phases of COVID-19. The sample metadata nearly always contained a de-identified subject ID, COVID-19 status, age in years and sex. Samples came from the ongoing ImmuneRACE study (first 160 participants) plus 1,254 subjects from 6 global collaborators. The material from the prospective study consisted of cDNA or gDNA derived from T cells, B-cell-depleted T cells, or PBMCs. Where available, HLA class I and class II types were taken from metadata supplied by the sample provider and were not determined by assay-based typing. A freely available public database, intended as a resource for researchers studying the immune response to SARS-CoV-2, is where the repertoires were released. The dataset comprised deeply sampled blood TCRbeta repertoires from subjects exposed to, actively infected with, or recovered from COVID-19. Broader findings and caveats from the paper: Clinical and demographic metadata were provided uncurated, with the amount varying by source and participant.

The CDR3, from cysteine to phenylalanine, totals 16 residues. CDR3 DNA is the only sequence kept; it has 48 bases, read in frame from the first base. Taken from the germline V gene, the CDR1 and CDR2 loops are MNHEY and SVGEGT. V loses 2 bases at its end and J loses 0 bases; junction bases beyond the gene matches: 3. Whole blood was collected in K2EDTA tubes by collaborating institutions according to the institutions' own protocols. Collaborator samples were shipped for TCRbeta analysis as frozen whole blood, isolated PBMCs, or DNA extracted from either sample type. TCRbeta CDR3 regions were amplified from genomic DNA by means of the immunoSEQ Assay, a bias-controlled multiplex PCR. The published analysis was carried out like this. The number of nucleated cells in each sample was estimated from the amplification of reference gene primers within the assay. To quantify the absolute abundance of each unique TCRbeta CDR3 rearrangement, sequence reads were collapsed and filtered. For each sample, productive Simpson clonality was calculated as the square root of Simpson's diversity index across productive rearrangements. Not all clones reach the TCRdb copy of this immuneACCESS table, which keeps in-frame sequences only. Checked studies attribute under half of the gap to unresolved V genes and leave the rest unexplained. That table gives V, J and clone size, and the DNA gave D and trimming. The sample table holds hundreds of thousands of clones, of which 75% to 90% were seen once. The ten largest account for around 12% of the sample.

As regards this clone: What antigen it recognizes has not been identified. Per-base quality was not reported, and no clone a single base away is much larger than it.

The chain joins TRBV6-2 or TRBV6-3 to TRBJ1-5; 8 bases in between match TRBD1. Sequencing used peripheral blood. The TCR comes from an older woman with acute or convalescent COVID-19. The CDR3 region reads CASSYATGGSNQPQHF. The sequenced DNA: TGTGCCAGCAGTTACGCTACAGGGGGTAGCAATCAGCCCCAGCATTTT.